Below are 30 T cell receptor delta chains sequenced from a single sample in a study of TRDV2 sequences in healthy donors. TCRdb called clones from the PCR reads again using CATT. The profile covers fewer than 1,400 delta-chain clones, with 61% appearing a single time and around 20% taken by the ten largest. The sample consisted of Vd2+ gamma-delta T cells from blood. The receptors originated from a human donor in good health.

V is TRDV2 and J is TRDJ1; D is undetermined. In germline, CDR1 is GEAIGNYY, CDR2 EKD. V was pared by 3 bases and J by 0 bases, with 10 bases between. CDR3 length: 14 residues. The CDR3 region is CACDVVPDTDKLIF. In DNA form, the CDR3 reads TGTGCCTGTGACGTCGTACCGGACACCGATAAACTCATCTTT.

About this clone itself: This may be a read error: a much more frequent sequence differs by one nucleotide. The gene calls are TRDV2 and TRDJ1; D might be TRDD3 (5 bases). V was trimmed by 0 bases and J by 1 base, leaving 29 bases between them. The CDR3 sequence is 21 residues long. Germline V gives CDR1 GEAIGNYY, CDR2 EKD. The CDR3 loop reads CACDTVSTRARGEGCTDKLIF. CDR3 bases: TGTGCCTGTGACACCGTCTCTACCAGGGCTCGAGGGGAGGGGTGCACCGATAAACTCATCTTT.

This clone was counted only a few times. V is TRDV2 and J is TRDJ3, with TRDD3 identical over 11 bases. In germline, CDR1 is GEAIGNYY, CDR2 EKD. Trimming cost V 4 bases and J 0 bases; bases outside gene matches: 10. CDR3 length: 20 amino acids. For the CDR3, the DNA is TGTGCCTGTGATGGACTGGGGGATATCGGAAGCTCCTGGGACACCCGACAGATGTTTTTC. This codes for CACDGLGDIGSSWDTRQMFF.

The chain combines TRDV2 with TRDJ1, with TRDD3 identical over 13 bases. The germline V gene has CDR1 GEAIGNYY and CDR2 EKD. The CDR3 length is 20 residues. V was pared by 2 bases and J by 4 bases, with 18 bases of the junction left unmatched. The CDR3 protein is CACDNVRLGDTQQGYDKLIF. The CDR3 nucleotides read TGTGCCTGTGACAACGTCCGACTGGGGGATACGCAGCAGGGGTACGATAAACTCATCTTT.

V is TRDV2 and J is TRDJ1; 9 nucleotides match TRDD3. The CDR3 contains 15 residues. CDR1 is GEAIGNYY and CDR2 is EKD in the germline V gene. V shed 4 bases and J 6 bases; nucleotides not matched to a gene: 11. CDR3 in DNA: TGTGCCTGTGATCCCGTACTGGGGGACCATCATAAACTCATCTTT. As protein: CACDPVLGDHHKLIF.

This clone occurred a few times. The rearrangement links TRDV2 to TRDJ1, with TRDD2 identical over 7 bases. Germline CDR1 is GEAIGNYY and CDR2 is EKD. The CDR3 consists of 18 residues. Trimming at V came to 4 bases and at J to 5 bases, leaving 21 bases not matched to a gene. The CDR3 loop is CACEGFPTPGRATDKLIF. The CDR3 DNA reads TGTGCCTGTGAGGGCTTTCCTACCCCCGGGAGGGCGACAGATAAACTCATCTTT.

The genes are TRDV2 and TRDJ1, with D possibly being TRDD3 (5 bases). Germline values: CDR1 GEAIGNYY, CDR2 EKD. The V end was cut by 0 bases, the J end by 4 bases, with 11 bases between. This CDR3 spans 14 amino acids. In DNA, the CDR3 is TGTGCCTGTGACACCTTGGATAACGGCGATAAACTCATCTTT. This translates into CACDTLDNGDKLIF.

The chain combines TRDV2 with TRDJ3; 8 bases are shared with TRDD3. The germline gives CDR1 GEAIGNYY, CDR2 EKD. V gave up 0 bases and J gave up 4 bases; unmatched junction bases: 22. The CDR3 loop spans 23 amino acids. In nucleotides, the CDR3 is TGTGCCTGTGACACCTTGGGGGATCAACATTCGGGCGGTGTAACGTGGGACACCCGACAGATGTTTTTC. It codes for CACDTLGDQHSGGVTWDTRQMFF.

V gene TRDV2 combines with J gene TRDJ1; a weak D match, TRDD3 (6 bases). Looked up from germline, CDR1 is GEAIGNYY and CDR2 is EKD. The CDR3 sequence is 17 residues long. Trimming left V 0 bases short and J 1 base short, with 17 bases between. CDR3 sequence: CACDTVGGGLPTDKLIF. In DNA form, the CDR3 reads TGTGCCTGTGACACCGTGGGTGGGGGCTTACCCACCGATAAACTCATCTTT.

This clone has more than one count but fewer than ten. This specimen includes other DNA sequences encoding the same CDR3. This chain links TRDV2 with TRDJ3; 11 positions agree with TRDD3. This CDR3 comprises 19 residues. Trimming removed 0 bases from V and 1 base from J; junction bases left unmatched: 4. Germline V gene lookup returns CDR1 GEAIGNYY and CDR2 EKD. The CDR3 region has the DNA TGTGCCTGTGACACCCTACTGGGGGATAGTTCCTGGGACACCCGACAGATGTTTTTC. It codes for CACDTLLGDSSWDTRQMFF.

This rearrangement joins TRDV2 to TRDJ1, with 7 bases lining up with TRDD3. Trimming at V came to 3 bases and at J to 0 bases, leaving 12 bases not matched to a gene. CDR3 length: 17 residues. Looked up from germline, CDR1 is GEAIGNYY and CDR2 is EKD. This CDR3 reads CACDPLLGIGYTDKLIF. The CDR3 DNA reads as TGTGCCTGTGACCCGCTACTGGGGATAGGGTACACCGATAAACTCATCTTT.

J is TRDJ1 and V is TRDV2; 8 bases fit TRDD3. Germline loops: CDR1 GEAIGNYY, CDR2 EKD. CDR3 length: 18 residues. V lost 4 bases to trimming and J lost 2 bases; unmatched junction nucleotides: 17. CDR3 sequence reads: CACEPLTSTGGRTDKLIF. The CDR3 DNA is TGTGCCTGTGAACCACTGACAAGTACTGGGGGTAGGACCGATAAACTCATCTTT.

This clone showed up just a few times. The chain is built from TRDV2 and TRDJ1, with D unclear. The germline CDR1 and CDR2 sequences are GEAIGNYY and EKD. Trimming took off 0 bases at V and 2 bases at J, with 15 bases between the two ends. The CDR3 loop spans 16 amino acids. The CDR3 DNA is TGTGCCTGTGACACCCTAGGCCAGGAGAGAACCGATAAACTCATCTTT. Its protein is CACDTLGQERTDKLIF.

The chain joins TRDV2 to TRDJ1; D gene unclear. The germline V and J ends were trimmed by 4 bases and 0 bases, with 26 bases remaining between them. CDR3 length equals 19 residues. CDR1 and CDR2 from the germline V gene are GEAIGNYY and EKD. In nucleotides, the CDR3 is TGTGCCTGTGAGGGGCTAATCAGAATCGGGAATCGAGACACCGATAAACTCATCTTT. Its protein product is CACEGLIRIGNRDTDKLIF.

This clone was observed a single time. The chain links TRDV2 to TRDJ3, with a weak D call TRDD3 (6 bases). The length of the CDR3 is 15 residues. CDR1 is GEAIGNYY and CDR2 is EKD in the germline V gene. Trimming left V 3 bases short and J 9 bases short, with 14 bases between. The CDR3 here is CACDQLGNATRQMFF. The CDR3 DNA reads as TGTGCCTGTGACCAACTGGGAAATGCCACCCGACAGATGTTTTTC.

The rearrangement uses TRDV2 and TRDJ1; 9 bases map to TRDD3. CDR3 length: 20 residues. V shed 3 bases and J 0 bases; nucleotides not matched to a gene: 19. Germline V gene data show CDR1 as GEAIGNYY and CDR2 as EKD. As DNA, the CDR3 is TGTGCCTGTGACGCCGTTCTGTCCGGACCTGGGGGATTCCACACCGATAAACTCATCTTT. Amino acids: CACDAVLSGPGGFHTDKLIF.

In regard to this clone: This sample includes further DNA sequences coding for the same CDR3. The chain uses TRDV2 and TRDJ1, with 12 bases aligning to TRDD3. The CDR3 runs to 20 residues. Looked up from germline, CDR1 is GEAIGNYY and CDR2 is EKD. Trimming cost V 0 bases and J 1 base; bases outside gene matches: 14. CDR3 sequence: CACDTVRFLGDTSGTDKLIF. DNA of the CDR3: TGTGCCTGTGACACCGTAAGATTTCTGGGGGATACGTCAGGCACCGATAAACTCATCTTT.

The rearrangement joins TRDV2 to TRDJ1; 12 nucleotides align to TRDD3. Losses at the gene ends were 0 bases for V and 0 bases for J; bases not matched to a gene: 10. The germline gives CDR1 GEAIGNYY, CDR2 EKD. This CDR3 comprises 19 residues. The CDR3 DNA reads as TGTGCCTGTGACACCCTCAGACTGGGGGATACCCATTACACCGATAAACTCATCTTT. It codes for CACDTLRLGDTHYTDKLIF.

The chain carries TRDV2 and TRDJ1, with TRDD3 identical over 8 bases. The CDR3 is 16 amino acids. CDR1 and CDR2 from the germline V gene are GEAIGNYY and EKD. V dropped 3 bases and J dropped 0; count of bases not matched to a gene: 8. The CDR3 sequence is CACDALLGAYTDKLIF. The CDR3 nucleotides read TGTGCCTGTGACGCTCTACTGGGGGCTTACACCGATAAACTCATCTTT.

This chain connects TRDV2 to TRDJ1; 7 nucleotides match TRDD3. Unmatched junction bases numbered 4, after V lost 0 bases and J lost 4 bases. The CDR3 has 14 residues. The germline gives CDR1 GEAIGNYY, CDR2 EKD. DNA of the CDR3: TGTGCCTGTGACACCGTGGGGATAGGCGATAAACTCATCTTT. Amino acid sequence: CACDTVGIGDKLIF.

As to this clone: One end of the junction fails to match germline, which may point to a read error. Other DNA sequences in the sample encode the same CDR3. This chain links TRDV2 with TRDJ1; 12 positions match TRDD3. Germline V CDR1 and CDR2: GEAIGNYY, EKD. This CDR3 spans 19 amino acids. CDR3 coding DNA: TGTGCTTGTGACACGGTCTCTGGGGGATACGCTACGTCCACCGATAAACTCATCTTT. Translating it yields CACDTVSGGYATSTDKLIF.

Regarding this clone: The junction departs from germline at one end; a sequencing error may be responsible. The chain joins TRDV2 to TRDJ3, with 8 bases lining up with TRDD3. From germline, CDR1 is GEAIGNYY and CDR2 EKD. The CDR3 length is 17 residues. The CDR3 sequence is CACDSTGGSWDPRQMFF. DNA of the CDR3: TGTGCCTGTGACAGTACTGGGGGCTCCTGGGACCCCCGACAGATGTTTTTC.

Regarding this clone: This may arise from a read error, as a much more abundant clone is one base away. This sequence joins TRDV2 and TRDJ1, with 13 bases identical to TRDD3. This CDR3 has 17 amino acids. Germline loops: CDR1 GEAIGNYY, CDR2 EKD. V lost 4 bases, J lost 0 bases, and 7 bases stayed unmatched. DNA for the CDR3: TGTGCCTGTGATCCCATACTGGGGGATACGTACACCGATAAACTCATCTTT. Its translation: CACDPILGDTYTDKLIF.

This clone occurred once. J is TRDJ1 and V is TRDV2; D may be TRDD3 (5 bases). The ends were cut back, 0 bases at V and 2 bases at J, with 15 bases in the middle. CDR1 and CDR2 (germline): GEAIGNYY, EKD. The CDR3 covers 16 residues. This CDR3 is CACDTVGDQHTDKLIF. CDR3 bases: TGTGCCTGTGACACCGTTGGGGACCAGCATACCGATAAACTCATCTTT.

This clone was counted only a few times. The chain is built from TRDV2 and TRDJ1; 7 bases fit TRDD3. V gave up 3 bases and J gave up 0 bases; unmatched junction bases: 12. Germline CDR1 reads GEAIGNYY; CDR2 reads EKD. The CDR3 length is 17 residues. In DNA form, the CDR3 reads TGTGCCTGTGACTTACTGGGGATCGACGGGCACACCGATAAACTCATCTTT. Translated, it gives CACDLLGIDGHTDKLIF.

V gene TRDV2 combines with J gene TRDJ1; a possible D gene is TRDD3 (6 bases). From germline, CDR1 is GEAIGNYY and CDR2 EKD. V dropped 2 bases and J dropped 3 bases, with 24 bases sitting between them. There are 18 residues in the CDR3. CDR3 nucleotide sequence: TGTGCCTGTGACATGCTGGGGTCCAACTCTGGGTGGGCCGATAAACTCATCTTT. It codes for CACDMLGSNSGWADKLIF.

By proportion, this clone is large. This chain uses TRDV2 with TRDJ1, with 7 nucleotides matching TRDD3. CDR1 GEAIGNYY and CDR2 EKD come from the germline V gene. Trimming took 3 bases from V and 0 from J; bases not matched to a gene: 9. The CDR3 runs to 16 residues. The CDR3 region is CACDSSWGLHTDKLIF. CDR3 DNA sequence: TGTGCCTGTGACTCAAGCTGGGGGTTGCACACCGATAAACTCATCTTT.

This chain uses TRDV2 with TRDJ1, with D perhaps given as TRDD2 or TRDD3 (5 bases each). V was trimmed by 2 bases and J by 0 bases, leaving 15 bases between them. Germline loops: CDR1 GEAIGNYY, CDR2 EKD. This CDR3 contains 16 residues. This CDR3 reads CACDRLGPSNTDKLIF. CDR3 sequence (DNA): TGTGCCTGTGACAGGCTGGGACCTTCTAACACCGATAAACTCATCTTT.

V and J are TRDV2 and TRDJ1; D perhaps matches TRDD3 (6 bases). The V end was cut by 1 base, the J end by 4 bases, with 15 bases between. Germline V gene sequence: CDR1 GEAIGNYY, CDR2 EKD. The CDR3 extends over 15 amino acids. The CDR3 bases are TGTGCCTGTGACACTCTTTCGGGGGGACACGATAAACTCATCTTT. This sequence encodes CACDTLSGGHDKLIF.

The chain combines TRDV2 with TRDJ1, with 8 bases fitting TRDD3. The J segment lost 0 bases and the V segment lost 2 bases, leaving 4 bases of the junction unmatched. The CDR3 consists of 15 residues. Germline CDR1 reads GEAIGNYY; CDR2 reads EKD. CDR3 protein: CACDILGGYTDKLIF. In DNA, the CDR3 is TGTGCCTGTGACATACTGGGGGGCTACACCGATAAACTCATCTTT.